Below, 24 T cell receptor beta chains from the same sample are listed, as sequenced in a study of blood T cell repertoires in COVID-19. The repertoire was sequenced with immunoSEQ multiplex PCR; TCRdb's copy has only in-frame clones and lacks some. The sample has 30,000 to 40,000 clones; 80% to 95% are singletons. Sequences were obtained from peripheral blood. The receptor source for this set is a male donor with active COVID-19.

This sequence joins TRBV6-5 and TRBJ2-2, with D perhaps matching TRBD1 (7 bases). The V end was cut by 7 bases, the J end by 6 bases, with 15 bases between. Germline CDR1 is MNHEY and CDR2 is SVGAGI. The CDR3 is made up of 14 amino acids. CDR3 sequence reads: CASTRGAYAGELFF. CDR3 DNA sequence: TGTGCCAGCACCAGGGGGGCATACGCCGGGGAGCTGTTTTTT.

The chain couples TRBV6-4 to TRBJ1-5, with TRBD1 as a possible D gene (5 bases). In germline, CDR1 is MRHNA, CDR2 SNTAGT. V was trimmed by 8 bases and J by 7 bases, leaving 15 bases between them. The CDR3 runs to 13 residues. The CDR3 DNA is TGTGCCAGCGAAAACGGGGGGGTCCAGCCCCAGCATTTT. This encodes CASENGGVQPQHF.

J is TRBJ2-7 and V is TRBV5-1, with a weak D call TRBD1 (6 bases). The germline V gene has CDR1 SGHRS and CDR2 YFSETQ. Trimming cost V 3 bases and J 0 bases, with 13 bases left between them. This CDR3 has 15 amino acids. Here the CDR3 DNA reads TGCGCCAGCAGCTCCGCAGGGGCATACTCCTACGAGCAGTACTTC. Residues: CASSSAGAYSYEQYF.

This chain's CDR3 is CASSPANLEQPQHF. DNA of the CDR3: TGCGCCAGCAGCCCGGCCAATCTGGAGCAGCCCCAGCATTTT. The chain employs TRBV4-1 and TRBJ1-5; D is unclear. The CDR3 covers 14 residues. The germline CDR1 and CDR2 sequences are MGHRA and YSYEKL. Trimming took 4 bases from V and 7 from J, leaving 14 bases between them.

The chain recombines TRBV27 with TRBJ2-1, with 8 nucleotides matching TRBD2. V shed 0 bases, J shed 13 bases, and the junction held 8 bases outside the gene matches. Looked up from germline, CDR1 is MNHEY and CDR2 is SMNVEV (reference sequence). The CDR3 runs to 14 residues. The CDR3 spells CASSLSGGAGGQFF. DNA of the CDR3: TGTGCCAGCAGTTTATCGGGTGGGGCGGGGGGTCAGTTCTTC.

The chain combines TRBV6-2 or TRBV6-3 with TRBJ1-2; D uncertain. The CDR3 has 12 residues. The V gene lost 2 bases and the J gene lost 5 bases, with 6 bases spanning the gap. The V gene's germline CDR1 is MNHEY and CDR2 SVGEGT. Here the CDR3 reads CASSYPDYGYTF. For the CDR3, the DNA is TGTGCCAGCAGTTACCCAGATTATGGCTACACCTTC.

J is TRBJ2-7 and V is TRBV11-3; tentative D call: TRBD1 (5 bases). The CDR3 consists of 15 residues. Trimming took 0 bases from V and 2 from J, leaving 11 bases between them. The V gene's germline CDR1 is SGHNT and CDR2 YENEEA. The CDR3 nucleotides read TGTGCCAGCAGCTTAGAGGGGCAGCCCCCCTACGAGCAGTACTTC. Protein product: CASSLEGQPPYEQYF.

The rearrangement links TRBV5-1 to TRBJ2-1; TRBD2 agrees at 8 bases. CDR1 and CDR2 from the germline V gene are SGHRS and YFSETQ. There are 15 residues in the CDR3. The J segment lost 2 bases and the V segment lost 5 bases, leaving 6 bases of the junction unmatched. The CDR3 loop is CASRMTSEAYNEQFF. CDR3 nucleotide sequence: TGCGCCAGCAGAATGACTAGCGAAGCCTACAATGAGCAGTTCTTC.

The gene calls are TRBV28 and TRBJ2-5; the D gene is possibly TRBD1 (6 bases). Looked up from germline, CDR1 is MDHEN and CDR2 is SYDVKM. The length of the CDR3 is 16 residues. Trimming left V 5 bases short and J 6 bases short, with 22 bases between. The CDR3: CASSVRITGFTKTQYF. The CDR3 nucleotides read TGTGCCAGCAGTGTACGAATAACAGGGTTTACGAAGACCCAGTACTTC.

The rearrangement links TRBV4-1 to TRBJ1-1; D unclear. The CDR3 contains 16 residues. CDR1 is MGHRA and CDR2 is YSYEKL in the germline V gene. The V end lost 0 bases, the J end lost 4 bases, and 15 bases lay between the germline ends. This CDR3 is CASSQDGVTWVTEAFF. The CDR3 DNA reads TGCGCCAGCAGCCAAGATGGCGTGACTTGGGTCACTGAAGCTTTCTTT.

J is TRBJ1-3 and V is TRBV28; D ambiguous. CDR1 and CDR2 from the germline V gene are MDHEN and SYDVKM. The CDR3 totals 15 residues. Trimming took 2 bases from V and 4 from J, leaving 12 bases between them. CDR3 loop: CASSLVPSRGNTIYF. CDR3 coding DNA: TGTGCCAGCAGTTTAGTACCCTCGAGGGGAAACACCATATATTTT.

The chain recombines TRBV30 with TRBJ1-1, with TRBD1 identical over 9 bases. Germline CDR1 is GTSNPN and CDR2 is SVGIG (reference sequence). The V gene end was trimmed by 5 bases and the J gene end by 4 bases; junction bases not matched to a gene: 8. The CDR3 sequence is 14 residues long. CDR3 DNA sequence: TGTGCCTGGGTGTTACAGGGGGCGGCCACTGAAGCTTTCTTT. Translating it yields CAWVLQGAATEAFF.

This clone appeared a single time. The chain links TRBV5-1 to TRBJ1-5; D might be TRBD1 (5 bases). This CDR3 is 13 amino acids long. The germline V and J ends were trimmed by 1 base and 7 bases, with 9 bases remaining between them. Germline CDR1 reads SGHRS; CDR2 reads YFSETQ. The CDR3 DNA follows: TGCGCCAGCAGCTTGCGGGGGGAACAGCCCCAGCATTTT. This codes for CASSLRGEQPQHF.

V is TRBV6-6 and J is TRBJ1-1; tentatively, D is TRBD1 (5 bases). The CDR3 contains 12 residues. The V gene lost 2 bases and the J gene lost 10 bases, with 11 bases spanning the gap. The germline CDR1 and CDR2 sequences are MNHNY and SVGAGI (reference sequence). CDR3 amino acids: CASSYAAGGAFF. The CDR3 coding sequence is TGTGCCAGCAGTTACGCCGCGGGGGGAGCTTTCTTT.

The V and J genes are TRBV7-3 and TRBJ2-3; no clear D gene. With 5 bases removed from V and 0 bases from J, the gap between germline ends came to 12 bases. Germline V gene sequence: CDR1 SGHTA, CDR2 FQGTGA. The CDR3 sequence is 15 residues long. The CDR3 reads CASSISFGSTDTQYF. CDR3 coding DNA: TGTGCCAGCAGCATTTCTTTCGGTAGCACAGATACGCAGTATTTT. The complete variable domain, with remaining parts taken from reference TRBV7-3 and TRBJ2-3, reads GAGVSQTPSNKVTEKGKYVELRCDPISGHTALYWYRQSLGQGPEFLIYFQGTGAADDSGLPNDRFFAVRPEGSVSTLKIQRTERGDSAVYLCASSISFGSTDTQYFGPGTRLTVL.

This chain uses TRBV7-3 with TRBJ2-1; 9 bases line up with TRBD2. After removal of 5 bases from V and 6 bases from J, the junction contained 5 bases not matched to a gene. The CDR3 has 14 residues. Germline lookup yields CDR1 SGHTA and CDR2 FQGTGA. The CDR3 loop is CASSPGTSSNEQFF. CDR3 DNA sequence: TGTGCCAGCAGCCCTGGGACTAGCTCCAATGAGCAGTTCTTC.

This chain links TRBV7-8 with TRBJ1-6; TRBD1 is a possible D gene (5 bases). The germline V gene has CDR1 SGHVS and CDR2 FQNEAQ. CDR3 length equals 15 residues. Trimming took 3 bases from V and 9 from J, leaving 15 bases between them. In DNA, the CDR3 is TGTGCCAGCAGCTTTTGGCAAAGGGGCAGTTCACCCCTCCACTTT. The encoded protein is CASSFWQRGSSPLHF.

The chain recombines TRBV5-1 with TRBJ2-1; 8 nucleotides agree with TRBD2. Germline loops: CDR1 SGHRS, CDR2 YFSETQ. The junction had 5 bases not matched to a gene; V was cut back by 2 bases and J by 1 base. The CDR3 length is 16 residues. Here the CDR3 reads CASSFSGEASYNEQFF. The CDR3 DNA is TGCGCCAGCAGCTTTAGCGGGGAGGCGTCCTACAATGAGCAGTTCTTC.

V is TRBV24-1 and J is TRBJ2-5, with D perhaps matching TRBD1 (6 bases). This CDR3 region has 15 residues. Trimming shortened V by 3 bases and J by 3 bases, and 13 bases separated the two germline ends. Germline CDR1 KGHDR, CDR2 SFDVKD. The CDR3 DNA follows: TGTGCCACCAGTGATGGGGGCCGGGGTAAAGAGACCCAGTACTTC. Amino acids: CATSDGGRGKETQYF.

The chain carries TRBV7-3 and TRBJ2-2, with D possibly matching TRBD2 (5 bases). Trimming left V 5 bases short and J 6 bases short, with 22 bases between. Germline V gives CDR1 SGHTA, CDR2 FQGTGA. The CDR3 is 17 residues long. The chain's CDR3 is CASSPNPTSRLPGELFF. In DNA form, the CDR3 reads TGTGCCAGCAGCCCGAACCCAACTAGTAGGCTCCCCGGGGAGCTGTTTTTT.

The chain carries TRBV7-2 and TRBJ1-2; D perhaps matches TRBD1 (5 bases). CDR1 and CDR2 from the germline V gene are SGHTA and FQGNSA. Trimming cost V 4 bases and J 3 bases, with 15 bases left between them. CDR3 length: 15 residues. The CDR3 loop reads CASSSPGRGDYGYTF. The CDR3 DNA sequence: TGTGCCAGCAGCTCCCCGGGACGGGGGGACTATGGCTACACCTTC.

The chain combines TRBV21-1 with TRBJ1-1; the D call of TRBD1 is as the table states it, not checked on the DNA. TRBV21-1 is tagged as a pseudogene. This CDR3 has 18 amino acids. The CDR3 reads CASTKLAGGEDAWPEAFF. The CDR3 nucleotides read TGTGCCAGCACCAAGCTTGCTGGGGGCGAAGATGCCTGGCCTGAAGCTTTCTTT.

The chain recombines TRBV5-6 with TRBJ1-2, with D possibly TRBD1 on 5 matching bases. V was shortened by 5 bases and J by 1 base, with 9 bases between the two germline ends. The CDR3 runs to 13 residues. Germline loops: CDR1 SGHDT, CDR2 YYEEEE. The CDR3 reads CASSQGLNYGYTF. The CDR3 DNA reads as TGTGCCAGCAGTCAGGGACTTAACTATGGCTACACCTTC.

The chain is built from TRBV19 and TRBJ2-1; 7 positions match TRBD2. Germline loops: CDR1 LNHDA, CDR2 SQIVND (reference sequence). The CDR3 spans 15 residues. The V segment lost 7 bases and the J segment 4 bases; nucleotides outside the gene matches: 10. The CDR3 DNA follows: TGTGCCAGTACCGAGGTCTGGGGGGGTTACAATGAGCAGTTCTTC. Protein product: CASTEVWGGYNEQFF.